These T cell receptor beta chains were read from a single sample in a study of vaccination and CD4 T cells after COVID-19. MiXCR was run by TCRdb on the PCR reads, yielding one entry per CDR3 protein. The table shows 2,500 to 3,000 distinct CDR3 sequences, with about 22% occurring only once. Their target antigens are unknown. Sequenced input: CD4+ T cells from blood, cultured in vitro. These receptor sequences come from a human donor who had recovered from COVID-19. The CDR3 runs from the conserved cysteine through the conserved F or W. D genes are given only for firm matches. Clone size appears in some rows only: once, few, many, or a class for an expanded clone.

V	D	J	size	DNA	CDR3
TRBV20-1	.	TRBJ1-1	.	TGCAGTGCTTGGGGCAACAGCATGAACACTGAAGCTTTCTTT	CSAWGNSMNTEAFF
TRBV14	.	TRBJ2-3	.	TGTGCCAGCAGCTCGGCAGGGGCAGATACGCAGTATTTT	CASSSAGADTQYF
TRBV7-3	.	TRBJ2-1	few	TGTGCCAGCAGCTTAACCGGGACACCTTCCTACAATGAGCAGTTCTTC	CASSLTGTPSYNEQFF
TRBV7-8	TRBD1	TRBJ1-1	few	TGTGCCAGCAGCTTAGTGCCGAGGACAGGGGGTGCCGGAGCTTTCTTT	CASSLVPRTGGAGAFF
TRBV12-3/TRBV12-4	TRBD1	TRBJ1-2	large	TGTGCCAGCAGTACGACCCTACAGGGGCCGAAGGCCTATGGCTACACCTTC	CASSTTLQGPKAYGYTF
TRBV5-1	.	TRBJ2-2	.	TGCGCCAGCACCCCGGGGGCCATAAACACCGGGGAGCTGTTTTTT	CASTPGAINTGELFF
TRBV6-4	.	TRBJ2-2	few	TGTGCCAGCAGTGACTCAGATCAGAACACCGGGGAGCTGTTTTTT	CASSDSDQNTGELFF
TRBV28	.	TRBJ2-2	.	TGTGCCAGCAGTTTATCCCGGGGGCGCGGAACCGGGGAGCTGTTTTTT	CASSLSRGRGTGELFF
TRBV12-3/TRBV12-4	TRBD2	TRBJ2-1	few	TGTGCCAGCAGTTTAAGCGGGAGTGTCTACAATGAGCAGTTCTTC	CASSLSGSVYNEQFF
TRBV5-8	.	TRBJ2-7	hyperexpanded	TGTGCCAGCACCAGGGGAGGGGCTACCACCTACGAGCAGTACTTC	CASTRGGATTYEQYF
TRBV19	TRBD1	TRBJ1-5	few	TGTGCCAGTAGTGTAACAGGGGGCGGTCAGCCCCAGCATTTT	CASSVTGGGQPQHF
TRBV6-2/TRBV6-3	.	TRBJ1-1	few	TGTGCCAGCAGACGAGACCACGATGAGACTGAAGCTTTCTTT	CASRRDHDETEAFF
TRBV6-1	.	TRBJ1-3	few	TGTGCCAGCAGTCAGAGCTCTGGAAACACCATATATTTT	CASSQSSGNTIYF
TRBV7-2	.	TRBJ2-1	large	TGTGCCAGCAGCTTAAATCCTCGGACAGCGAGTTTAGGTGAGCAGTTCTTC	CASSLNPRTASLGEQFF
TRBV19	.	TRBJ1-1	.	TGTGCCAGTAGTGTAACAGGGTTTCCCCAAGCTTTCTTT	CASSVTGFPQAFF
TRBV10-3	TRBD2	TRBJ2-7	large	TGTGCCATCAGATTAATAGCGGGAGTCCCCTACGAGCAGTACTTC	CAIRLIAGVPYEQYF
TRBV7-2	TRBD2	TRBJ2-2	.	TGTGCCAGCAGCCGGGGGGGTAAGGCCGGGGAGCTGTTTTTT	CASSRGGKAGELFF
TRBV7-8	TRBD2	TRBJ2-3	.	TGTGCCAGCAGCTTAGCGCTACTAGCGGGCACAGATACGCAGTATTTT	CASSLALLAGTDTQYF
TRBV19	.	TRBJ1-2	.	TGTGCCAGTACTCTGGGGCGCAGGGTGAGTAGTCCTTATGGCTACACCTTC	CASTLGRRVSSPYGYTF
TRBV4-1	.	TRBJ2-5	.	TGCGCCAGCAGCCCGGCCAGAGACGGCCTTAAAGAGACCCAGTACTTC	CASSPARDGLKETQYF
TRBV7-3	.	TRBJ2-2	large	TGTGCCAGCAGCTTAGCAGGGTCGAACACCGGGGAGCTGTTTTTT	CASSLAGSNTGELFF
TRBV5-5	TRBD1	TRBJ1-2	few	TGTGCCAGCAGCTTGACAGGGGGATCTGGCTACACCTTC	CASSLTGGSGYTF
TRBV6-5	TRBD2	TRBJ2-7	hyperexpanded	TGTGCCAGCAGTTACTCAGCGGGGGGGATATACGAGCAGTACTTC	CASSYSAGGIYEQYF
TRBV18	.	TRBJ1-6	.	TGTGCCAGCTCACCCCGACTGGAAGACCCCCTCCACTTT	CASSPRLEDPLHF
TRBV4-1	.	TRBJ2-1	.	TGCGCCAGCAGTCCCACTTCCAGCTCCTACAATGAGCAGTTCTTC	CASSPTSSSYNEQFF
TRBV30	.	TRBJ1-6	large	TGTGCCTGGAGCGAGGTCTATAATTCACCCCTCCACTTT	CAWSEVYNSPLHF
TRBV15	TRBD1	TRBJ2-7	.	TGTGTCACCAGCAGAGAGGGGACAGGGGTCCGGGGTCACGAGCAGTACTTC	CVTSREGTGVRGHEQYF
TRBV20-1	.	TRBJ1-3	few	TGCAGTGCTCCCCCGACGGGGCTGGAAAACACCATATATTTT	CSAPPTGLENTIYF
TRBV5-6	.	TRBJ1-2	few	TGTGCCAGCAAAGAGGCTTCCGGCTACACCTTC	CASKEASGYTF
TRBV19	TRBD1	TRBJ2-2	medium-sized	TGTGCCAGCCTTACCGGGACAGGGAATCTGAACACCGGGGAGCTGTTTTTT	CASLTGTGNLNTGELFF
TRBV3-1	.	TRBJ2-5	few	TGTGCCAGCAGCCCTCCAAGGGGGACAGAGACCCAGTACTTC	CASSPPRGTETQYF
TRBV7-2	TRBD2	TRBJ2-1	few	TGTGCCAGCAGCTTAGCGGGCGGGGGAAGCTCCTACAATGAGCAGTTCTTC	CASSLAGGGSSYNEQFF
TRBV7-9	.	TRBJ1-6	medium-sized	TGTGCCAGCAGCTCGTGGGACACCAATAATTCACCCCTCCACTTT	CASSSWDTNNSPLHF
TRBV28	TRBD2	TRBJ2-5	few	TGTGCCAGCAGTTTAGCGGGGGGGCGAGAGACCCAGTACTTC	CASSLAGGRETQYF
TRBV6-5	TRBD2	TRBJ2-1	few	TGTGCCAGCAGTTACTCGCCCACTAGCGGGATCTACAATGAGCAGTTCTTC	CASSYSPTSGIYNEQFF
TRBV19	.	TRBJ1-3	.	TGTGCCAGTAGCCCTTTGGGGGTAGGCTCCGGAAACACCATATATTTT	CASSPLGVGSGNTIYF
TRBV21-1	.	TRBJ1-1	few	TGTGCCAGCCAGGGGGAACTTGGAGGGTTCACTGAAGCTTTCTTT	CASQGELGGFTEAFF
TRBV2	TRBD2	TRBJ2-1	.	TGTGCCACCCAGACCGGGACTAGCGGTAACAATGAGCAGTTCTTC	CATQTGTSGNNEQFF
TRBV7-6	TRBD1	TRBJ1-1	few	TGTGCCAGCAGCTTAGTGACAGGGGCCACTGAAGCTTTCTTT	CASSLVTGATEAFF